Listed below are T cell receptor beta chains from one sample, sequenced in a study of post-analysis software for immune sequencing data. Via MiXCR, TCRdb re-called the PCR reads, giving one row per CDR3 protein. The sample carries around 400,000 distinct CDR3 sequences, roughly 35% recorded once. Specimen: blood. The source is a girl aged 10-17 years with multiple sclerosis. CDR3s include the opening cysteine and the closing phenylalanine or tryptophan. The D gene is left open where the match is weak. A row's size may be missing; if present it is once, few, many or a size class.

CDR3aa	CDR3nt	v_gene	abundance	d_gene	j_gene
CASSLGGPEQYF	TGCGCCAGCAGCTTGGGAGGTCCCGAGCAGTACTTC	TRBV5-1	.	.	TRBJ2-7
CASSPLAVNSYEQYF	TGTGCCAGCAGCCCGCTAGCGGTCAACTCCTACGAGCAGTACTTC	TRBV11-2	few	TRBD2	TRBJ2-7
CSASEINQPQHF	TGCAGTGCTTCGGAGATCAATCAGCCCCAGCATTTT	TRBV20-1	.	.	TRBJ1-5
CASSQFSHEQFF	TGTGCCAGCAGCCAATTCAGTCATGAGCAGTTCTTC	TRBV16	.	.	TRBJ2-1
CSAPTGVQENEQFF	TGCAGTGCACCGACGGGGGTTCAGGAGAATGAGCAGTTCTTC	TRBV20-1	.	.	TRBJ2-1
CSVGTAWQNIQYF	TGCAGCGTTGGTACAGCCTGGCAAAACATTCAGTACTTC	TRBV29-1	.	.	TRBJ2-4
CASSPQRGGTEAFF	TGTGCCAGCAGCCCCCAGAGGGGGGGGACTGAAGCTTTCTTT	TRBV7-9	.	.	TRBJ1-1
CASWIGLPYNEQFF	TGTGCCAGCTGGATCGGACTCCCTTACAATGAGCAGTTCTTC	TRBV6-2/TRBV6-3	.	.	TRBJ2-1
CASRMNEAGELFF	TGTGCCAGCAGGATGAACGAGGCCGGGGAGCTGTTTTTT	TRBV7-2	.	.	TRBJ2-2
CASSYSGTPEQPQHF	TGTGCCAGCAGTTATTCCGGGACACCGGAACAGCCCCAGCATTTT	TRBV28	.	.	TRBJ1-5
CASSDSAGGANEQFF	TGTGCCAGCAGTGACTCAGCGGGGGGGGCCAATGAGCAGTTCTTC	TRBV6-4	.	TRBD2	TRBJ2-1
CSAGTFNEKLFF	TGCAGTGCTGGTACTTTTAATGAAAAACTGTTTTTT	TRBV20-1	.	.	TRBJ1-4
CASSWGQNNNQPQHF	TGTGCCAGCAGCTGGGGACAAAATAACAATCAGCCCCAGCATTTT	TRBV7-2	few	.	TRBJ1-5
CASSFHRPLHF	TGTGCCAGCAGTTTTCATAGACCCCTCCACTTT	TRBV12-3/TRBV12-4	.	.	TRBJ1-6
CASSLDDRRGNEKLFF	TGCGCCAGCAGCTTGGATGACCGGAGGGGTAATGAAAAACTGTTTTTT	TRBV5-1	few	.	TRBJ1-4
CASSQGLAGSTTDTQYF	TGCGCCAGCAGCCAAGGACTAGCGGGATCCACCACAGATACGCAGTATTTT	TRBV4-1	.	TRBD2	TRBJ2-3
CASSAQGSGQPQHF	TGTGCCAGCAGCGCACAGGGTTCGGGTCAGCCCCAGCATTTT	TRBV9	.	.	TRBJ1-5
CASSLARTSGYNEQFF	TGTGCCAGCAGCTTAGCGCGGACTAGCGGATACAATGAGCAGTTCTTC	TRBV7-2	few	TRBD2	TRBJ2-1
CASSFANSPLHF	TGTGCCAGCAGTTTCGCCAATTCACCCCTCCACTTT	TRBV27	few	.	TRBJ1-6
CAISDSGGNHEQYF	TGTGCCATCAGTGATTCGGGGGGCAACCACGAGCAGTACTTC	TRBV10-3	few	.	TRBJ2-7